The 32 T cell receptor beta chains below all came from one sample that was sequenced in a study of regulatory T cells in long-lasting Graves disease. Building of the TCR beta libraries involved iRepertoire HTBI primers and Arm-PCR of CDR3 regions. TCRdb reanalysed the multiplex PCR reads using MiXCR and keeps one entry per CDR3 protein. This table holds almost 350,000 distinct CDR3 sequences, 20% found once. Time point specified: persistent/refractory GD, antithyroid drugs over 5 years with positive TRAb. Isolated PBMC RNA provided the starting material for the TCR library. This specimen consisted of peripheral blood mononuclear cells (PBMCs), obtained when the disease was refractory, from a patient treated with antithyroid drugs. The receptors here all came from a female donor with Graves disease.

Of note for this clonotype: This may come from a read error, since a much larger clone is one base off. This chain links TRBV7-2 with TRBJ2-5; 7 bases map to TRBD2. CDR1 and CDR2 (germline): SGHTA, FQGNSA. The trim removed 6 bases at V and 2 bases at J, leaving 12 bases unmatched. The CDR3 runs 16 residues. Here the CDR3 reads CASSISGVTSQETQYF. CDR3 DNA: TGTGCCAGCAGTATAAGCGGGGTAACTTCACAAGAGACCCAGTACTTC.

The chain carries TRBV12-5 and TRBJ1-6; the match to TRBD1 covers 9 bases. With 2 bases clipped from V and 10 bases from J, the junction kept 6 bases outside the gene matches. Looked up from germline, CDR1 is LGHNT and CDR2 is FRNRAP. The CDR3 is 15 amino acids. CDR3 protein: CASGLPGTGLSPLHF. DNA of the CDR3: TGTGCTAGTGGTTTGCCCGGGACAGGGTTGTCACCCCTCCACTTT.

The table lists this clonotype with many counts. The J gene is TRBJ2-7, the V gene TRBV7-2; TRBD2 agrees at 11 bases. V trimming: 3 bases; J trimming: 3 bases; junction bases outside the gene matches: 7. The CDR3 spans 16 residues. CDR1 and CDR2 (germline): SGHTA, FQGNSA. CDR3 amino acids: CASSFRSGGAFYEQYF. The CDR3 bases are TGTGCCAGCAGCTTCCGTAGCGGGGGGGCCTTCTACGAGCAGTACTTC.

The sample holds many counts of this clonotype. The chain is built from TRBV20-1 and TRBJ1-1; possibly TRBD1 for D (6 bases). Per germline, CDR1 DFQATT and CDR2 SNEGSKA (reference sequence). The CDR3 extends over 14 amino acids. Trimming shortened V by 1 base and J by 1 base, and 10 bases separated the two germline ends. CDR3 sequence reads: CSARGSRGNTEAFF. As DNA, the CDR3 is TGCAGTGCTAGAGGTAGCAGGGGGAACACTGAAGCTTTCTTT.

This clonotype appeared many times. This sequence joins TRBV12-3 or TRBV12-4 and TRBJ2-5, with 11 bases matching TRBD2. This CDR3 region has 16 residues. V shed 6 bases, J shed 5 bases, and the junction held 11 bases outside the gene matches. CDR3 nucleotide sequence: TGTGCCAGCAGGCCCGGGACTAGCGGAGAGGAGGAGACCCAGTACTTC. Residues: CASRPGTSGEEETQYF.

CDR3 bases: TGCGCCAGCAATATGGTCATGAACACTGAAGCTTTCTTT. It specifies CASNMVMNTEAFF. The chain is built from TRBV4-1 and TRBJ1-1; no definite D call. There are 13 residues in the CDR3. Germline CDR1 MGHRA, CDR2 YSYEKL. Trimming removed 7 bases at V and 0 bases at J, with 9 bases between.

This clonotype was observed at least ten times. The chain combines TRBV29-1 with TRBJ1-1; 10 bases are a match to TRBD1. With 7 bases clipped from V and 5 bases from J, the junction kept 4 bases outside the gene matches. Looked up from germline, CDR1 is SQVTM and CDR2 is ANQGSEA. CDR3 length: 12 residues. CDR3 DNA sequence: TGCAGCGCCGGACAGGGGGGTACTGAAGCTTTCTTT. Protein: CSAGQGGTEAFF.

This clonotype appeared many times. The chain uses TRBV28 and TRBJ1-2; maybe TRBD1 (6 bases). The CDR3 sequence is 15 residues long. Germline-derived CDR1 and CDR2 are MDHEN and SYDVKM. The ends were cut back, 3 bases at V and 4 bases at J, with 15 bases in the middle. DNA for the CDR3: TGTGCCAGCAGTTTCGGACAGCGAGAGATCTATGGCTACACCTTC. Translating gives CASSFGQREIYGYTF.

The sample holds many counts of this clonotype. The chain has TRBV28 and TRBJ2-5; D assignment may be TRBD1 or TRBD2 (6 bases each). The germline CDR1 and CDR2 sequences are MDHEN and SYDVKM. CDR3 length: 14 amino acids. Trimming removed 8 bases at V and 5 bases at J, with 18 bases between. The CDR3 sequence: CASLAMGGFETQYF. The DNA for the CDR3 is TGTGCCAGCCTCGCCATGGGGGGCTTCGAGACCCAGTACTTC.

This clonotype was seen more than once but under ten times. This CDR3 reads CASSFSGTDTQYF. In nucleotides, the CDR3 is TGTGCCAGCAGCTTTTCCGGCACAGATACGCAGTATTTT. The chain recombines TRBV7-3 with TRBJ2-3; D gene uncertain. Trimming shortened V by 3 bases and J by 1 base, and 5 bases separated the two germline ends. Looked up from germline, CDR1 is SGHTA and CDR2 is FQGTGA. The CDR3 is 13 amino acids.

J is TRBJ1-3 and V is TRBV20-1; 10 bases line up with TRBD1. Unmatched junction bases numbered 9, after V lost 2 bases and J lost 8 bases. Germline-derived CDR1 and CDR2 are DFQATT and SNEGSKA (reference sequence). The CDR3 has 15 residues. CDR3 region: CSARLPGQGKDTIYF. CDR3 bases: TGCAGTGCTAGACTACCGGGACAGGGGAAAGACACCATATATTTT.

The table lists this clonotype with many counts. One end of the junction is discordant with germline, which a read error may explain. The chain combines TRBV19 with TRBJ1-1; TRBD1 aligns across 7 bases. The CDR3 runs 13 residues. Per the germline V gene, CDR1 is LNHDA and CDR2 is SQIVND (reference sequence). The CDR3 coding sequence is TGCGCCAGCAGCCGTCAGGGGGACACTGAAGCTTTCTTT. Its protein is CASSRQGDTEAFF. Full variable domain (outside the CDR3, taken from reference TRBV19 and TRBJ1-1): DGGITQSPKYLFRKEGQNVTLSCEQNLNHDAMYWYRQDPGQGLRLIYYSQIVNDFQKGDIAEGYSVSREKKESFPLTVTSAQKNPTAFYLCASSRQGDTEAFFGQGTRLTVV.

This clonotype came up a few times. This chain connects TRBV10-3 to TRBJ1-2; no clear D gene. This CDR3 contains 13 residues. Germline-derived CDR1 and CDR2 are ENHRY and SYGVKD. V lost 5 bases to trimming and J lost 4 bases, with 11 bases between them. CDR3 residues: CAISKTEIYGYTF. The CDR3 DNA is TGTGCCATCAGTAAAACAGAAATCTATGGCTACACCTTC.

This clonotype was observed many times. J is TRBJ2-2 and V is TRBV2, with D possibly being TRBD1 (6 bases). CDR1 is SNHLY and CDR2 is FYNNEI in the germline V gene. V was trimmed by 7 bases and J by 5 bases, leaving 11 bases between them. The CDR3 extends over 13 amino acids. The DNA for the CDR3 is TGTGCCAGCACCCGAACAGGGACCGGGGAGCTGTTTTTT. Protein sequence: CASTRTGTGELFF.

This clonotype was seen ten or more times. V is TRBV30 and J is TRBJ2-5; 9 positions agree with TRBD1. This CDR3 contains 15 residues. V lost 1 base to trimming and J lost 2 bases; unmatched junction nucleotides: 5. Germline CDR1 GTSNPN, CDR2 SVGIG (reference sequence). The CDR3 DNA sequence: TGTGCCTGGAGTGCCTTAGGACAGGGGCAAGAGACCCAGTACTTC. It yields the protein CAWSALGQGQETQYF.

In DNA form, the CDR3 reads TGTGCCAGCAGCTTAATTGGGGTAAATGGCTACACCTTC. Translating it yields CASSLIGVNGYTF. The chain links TRBV7-2 to TRBJ1-2; D remains ambiguous. Between the trimmed V and J ends, which lost 2 bases and 6 bases, there was a span of 10 bases. The CDR3 runs to 13 residues. Germline assignment: CDR1 SGHTA and CDR2 FQGNSA.

This clonotype was observed many times. DNA of the CDR3: TGTGCCAGCAGCCATCATGGGTCTCAAGAGACCCAGTACTTC. Translating it yields CASSHHGSQETQYF. The chain carries TRBV7-6 and TRBJ2-5; D is undetermined. The length of the CDR3 is 14 residues. Trimming pared 5 bases from V and 2 bases from J, leaving 12 bases between. CDR1 SGHVS and CDR2 FNYEAQ come from the germline V gene. Using reference TRBV7-6 and TRBJ2-5 for the parts outside the CDR3, the full variable domain is GAGVSQSPRYKVTKRGQDVALRCDPISGHVSLYWYRQALGQGPEFLTYFNYEAQQDKSGLPNDRFSAERPEGSISTLTIQRTEQRDSAMYRCASSHHGSQETQYFGPGTRLLVL.

This clonotype was seen many times. The V and J genes are TRBV5-1 and TRBJ2-7; 7 bases fit TRBD1. The CDR3 is 15 residues long. Germline-derived CDR1 and CDR2 are SGHRS and YFSETQ. Unmatched junction bases numbered 7, after V lost 4 bases and J lost 0 bases. The CDR3 is CASSIGTAFSYEQYF. As DNA, the CDR3 is TGCGCCAGCAGCATAGGGACAGCCTTCTCCTACGAGCAGTACTTC.

This clonotype came up a few times. The rearrangement joins TRBV13 to TRBJ2-7, with a weak D call TRBD1 (5 bases). In germline, CDR1 is PRHDT, CDR2 FYEKMQ (reference sequence). The V and J ends lost 5 bases and 0 bases respectively, with 14 bases between them. This CDR3 has 15 amino acids. The CDR3 reads CASSQRGASSYEQYF. The CDR3 nucleotides read TGTGCCAGCAGCCAGCGTGGGGCTAGCTCCTACGAGCAGTACTTC. The whole variable domain, filled in from reference TRBV13 and TRBJ2-7, reads AAGVIQSPRHLIKEKRETATLKCYPIPRHDTVYWYQQGPGQDPQFLISFYEKMQSDKGSIPDRFSAQQFSDYHSELNMSSLELGDSALYFCASSQRGASSYEQYFGPGTRLTVT.

J is TRBJ1-1 and V is TRBV5-4; D remains unclear. The CDR3 loop spans 15 amino acids. CDR1 SGHNT and CDR2 YYREEE come from the germline V gene (reference sequence). Trimming removed 1 base at V and 1 base at J, with 11 bases between. CDR3 DNA sequence: TGTGCCAGCAGCTTGAAAGACGGAAGGAACACTGAAGCTTTCTTT. It specifies CASSLKDGRNTEAFF.

This clonotype came up many times. The chain uses TRBV10-3 and TRBJ2-5; D not resolved. V shed 1 base and J shed 1 base, with 1 base lying between them. The CDR3 covers 12 residues. Germline V gene sequence: CDR1 ENHRY, CDR2 SYGVKD. This chain's CDR3 is CAISEFQETQYF. DNA for the CDR3: TGTGCCATCAGTGAGTTCCAAGAGACCCAGTACTTC.

The J gene is TRBJ1-2, the V gene TRBV7-9, with a tentative D call TRBD1 (5 bases). V was clipped by 4 bases and J by 1 base, with 13 bases between them. This CDR3 has 15 residues. Germline values: CDR1 SEHNR, CDR2 FQNEAQ (reference sequence). Written as DNA, the CDR3 is TGTGCCAGCAGCTCAGCATTACAGGATAACTATGGCTACACCTTC. The encoded protein is CASSSALQDNYGYTF.

There are a few counts of this clonotype. V usage is TRBV5-1 and J usage is TRBJ1-1, with D possibly matching TRBD1 (5 bases). The germline V gene has CDR1 SGHRS and CDR2 YFSETQ. The CDR3 consists of 14 residues. Trimming shortened V by 4 bases and J by 5 bases, and 15 bases separated the two germline ends. This chain's CDR3 is CASSPGRERTEAFF. The CDR3 region has the DNA TGCGCCAGCAGCCCAGGCAGGGAGAGGACTGAAGCTTTCTTT.

The DNA of the CDR3 is TGTGCCAGTAGTAGGCGGGACGGCGGCTACACCTTC. Its protein product is CASSRRDGGYTF. This chain links TRBV19 with TRBJ1-2; D perhaps matches TRBD1 (5 bases). This CDR3 is built from 12 residues. CDR1 and CDR2 from the germline V gene are LNHDA and SQIVND (reference sequence). Between the trimmed V and J ends, which lost 4 bases and 8 bases, there was a span of 11 bases.

This clonotype was seen ten or more times. V gene TRBV29-1 combines with J gene TRBJ1-4; D might be TRBD1 (6 bases). Germline loops: CDR1 SQVTM, CDR2 ANQGSEA. V gave up 4 bases and J gave up 4 bases, with 10 bases separating them. The CDR3 is 13 residues long. The CDR3 sequence: CSVGQDSNEKLFF. The CDR3 DNA reads as TGCAGCGTTGGGCAGGACAGTAATGAAAAACTGTTTTTT.

In its sample, this clonotype was seen a few times. A much bigger clone sits one base away, suggesting this may be a read error. The chain links TRBV12-3 or TRBV12-4 to TRBJ2-7; possibly TRBD2 for D (5 bases). The CDR3 contains 14 residues. CDR3 coding DNA: TGTGCCAGCAGTCCGGGGTCGAAGTCCTACGGGCAGTACTTC. Protein: CASSPGSKSYGQYF.

This clonotype was seen at least ten times. V and J are TRBV28 and TRBJ2-2, with D maybe TRBD2 (5 bases). V was clipped by 3 bases and J by 0 bases, with 23 bases between them. The germline gives CDR1 MDHEN, CDR2 SYDVKM. This CDR3 has 20 amino acids. The chain's CDR3 is CASSLVWGNPKRANTGELFF. In DNA, the CDR3 is TGTGCCAGCAGTTTGGTTTGGGGTAATCCAAAGAGGGCGAACACCGGGGAGCTGTTTTTT.

This clonotype was recorded at least ten times. This chain connects TRBV12-3 or TRBV12-4 to TRBJ1-5; TRBD1 aligns across 8 bases. The junction had 4 bases not matched to a gene; V was cut back by 0 bases and J by 3 bases. The CDR3 contains 16 residues. The CDR3 region is CASSLARTGPNQPQHF. CDR3 coding DNA: TGTGCCAGCAGTTTAGCCCGGACAGGGCCCAATCAGCCCCAGCATTTT.

The chain carries TRBV9 and TRBJ2-5; possibly TRBD1 for D (6 bases). The DNA matches TRBJ2-1 better at its end, which makes the J call doubtful. CDR3 length: 14 residues. Germline CDR1 reads SGDLS; CDR2 reads YYNGEE. The CDR3 sequence: CASSVDRGTAEQFF. CDR3 nucleotides: TGTGCCAGCAGCGTAGATAGGGGGACGGCTGAGCAGTTCTTC.

This clonotype was observed a handful of times. V gene TRBV30 combines with J gene TRBJ1-1; D might be TRBD1 (5 bases). Germline-derived CDR1 and CDR2 are GTSNPN and SVGIG (reference sequence). The V and J ends lost 5 bases and 0 bases respectively, with 13 bases between them. The CDR3 length is 14 residues. The CDR3 DNA reads TGTGCCTGGGGCCCACAGACAGTGAACACTGAAGCTTTCTTT. This sequence encodes CAWGPQTVNTEAFF.

This clonotype was counted between two and nine times. V is TRBV20-1 and J is TRBJ2-6; D is unresolved. Trimming cost V 2 bases and J 0 bases, with 11 bases left between them. In germline, CDR1 is DFQATT, CDR2 SNEGSKA (reference sequence). The CDR3 has 16 amino acids. The DNA for the CDR3 is TGCAGTGCTAGATCGCCTGGGCGCTCTGGGGCCAACGTCCTGACTTTC. This gives the protein CSARSPGRSGANVLTF.

Concerning this clonotype itself: Being one base from a much bigger clone, this may be a read error. This rearrangement joins TRBV29-1 to TRBJ2-2, with 8 positions matching TRBD1. CDR3 length: 12 residues. Germline CDR1 is SQVTM and CDR2 is ANQGSEA. The CDR3 nucleotides read TGCGGCGCCGACAGGGGAACCGGGGAGCTGTTTTTT. Translation gives CGADRGTGELFF.